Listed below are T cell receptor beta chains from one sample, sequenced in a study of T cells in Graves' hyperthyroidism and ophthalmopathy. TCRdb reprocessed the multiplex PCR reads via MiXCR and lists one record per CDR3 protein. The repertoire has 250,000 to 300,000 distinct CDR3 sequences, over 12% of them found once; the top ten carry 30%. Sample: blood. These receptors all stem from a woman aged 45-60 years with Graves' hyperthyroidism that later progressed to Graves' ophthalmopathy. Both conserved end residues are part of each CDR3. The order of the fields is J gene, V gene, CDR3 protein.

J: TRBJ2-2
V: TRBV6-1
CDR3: CASSAYRDGWTGELFF

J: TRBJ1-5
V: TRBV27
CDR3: CASSRQGSNQPQHF

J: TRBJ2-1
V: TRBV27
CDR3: CASSFGTSGSNEQFF

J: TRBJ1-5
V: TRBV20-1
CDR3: CSGGVRGYQPQHF

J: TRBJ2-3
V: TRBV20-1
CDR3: CSARTSGGIRDTQYF

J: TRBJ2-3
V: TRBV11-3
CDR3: CASSQQGGLSADTQYF

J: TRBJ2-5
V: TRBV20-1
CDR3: CSARVYTSETQYF

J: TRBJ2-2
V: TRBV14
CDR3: CASSLTWDTHTGELFF

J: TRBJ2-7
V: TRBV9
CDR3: CASSPQGGLAGSYEQYF

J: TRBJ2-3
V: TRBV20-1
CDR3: CSARDNGRAADTQYF